This T cell receptor beta chain was captured in a study of early T cells in non-severe SARS-CoV-2 infection (dated by TCRdb to the early 2020s). For the wider study: TCR sequencing used bulk RNA from unsorted whole blood, so alpha and beta chains could not be paired.

Many counts were recorded for this clonotype. What antigen it recognizes has not been identified. Base qualities are not provided; no much larger clone lies one nucleotide away. Receptor amplification or capture employed 5' RACE. The instrument was a NextSeq 500. To correct for sequencing error and PCR bias, the TCR library protocol tagged individual cDNA molecules with unique molecular identifiers. Sequencing covered both TCR alpha and beta chains, and within each sample the abundances of alpha and beta sequences were tightly co-correlated. As for how the authors treated the data: Decombinator V4 was used to annotate TCR sequences for V gene, J gene and CDR3. Expanded TCRs were defined as changing significantly between any two time points under a Poisson model with p below 0.0001. TCR abundances were normalised to the total number of TCRs sequenced in each sample and reported as counts per million. MAIT TCRs were defined by TRAV1-2 paired with TRAJ12, TRAJ20 or TRAJ33, and iNKT TCRs by TRAV10 paired with TRAJ18. VDJdb, accessed 1 November 2021, was searched for CMV, EBV and SARS-CoV-2 annotated TCRs, with TCRs annotated for multiple antigens excluded. The public reads were quality trimmed at Q25 with fastp and then assembled into clones with MiXCR by TCRdb, keeping productive beta chains. Each entry is one CDR3 protein sequence, shown with its most common DNA and genes. The V and J calls, along with clone size, are taken from TCRdb and not from the paper's own processing. Across this sample there are nearly 45,000 distinct CDR3 sequences, with approximately 10% seen only once. The top ten hold less than 25% of the sample.

Results and caveats for the whole study, not just this receptor: Matching against VDJdb was skewed toward anti-spike CD8 responses, likely underestimated virus-specific expansions, and missed private and CD4 specificities.

Via the germline V gene, CDR1 is SGHAT and CDR2 FQNNGV. From the cysteine up to the phenylalanine, the CDR3 has a length of 14 residues. The CDR3 DNA has 42 bases and is translated from base 1. V is pared back by 5 bases and J by 2 bases, with 12 bases lying between the germline termini. This was a case-control study nested in a cohort of healthcare workers in London, UK, who had nasopharyngeal swab PCR tests and blood samples taken every week. Healthcare workers were enrolled in the week of the UK lockdown, from 23 to 31 March 2020, and were followed every week for up to roughly 15 weeks. This sequence was found in an adult who was a healthcare worker with PCR-confirmed SARS-CoV-2 infection or an uninfected control (not recorded which). The rearrangement combines TRBV11-2 with TRBJ1-2, with the D segment identity uncertain. The sequenced material came from whole blood. The CDR3 region has the sequence CASSPRRLNYGYTF. The nucleotide sequence reads TGTGCCAGCAGCCCAAGAAGGCTGAACTATGGCTACACCTTC.